This section outlines one T cell receptor (beta chain) sequence together with its context. There are a few counts of this clonotype. Its antigen specificity is not known. Per-base qualities were not stored, and no clone one base away is much larger. Reading the germline V gene gives CDR1 SGHRS and CDR2 YFSETQ. The CDR3 contains 16 residues, cysteine and phenylalanine counted. Only CDR3 DNA remains: 48 bases, in frame from the first base. V is clipped by 0 bases and J by 2 bases, and the sequence between their germline boundaries is 14 bases long. The TCR beta CDR3 regions were amplified from RNA transcripts. The TCR CDR3 was subjected to a first round of RT-PCR using the HTBI primer set and the Qiagen OneStep RT-PCR kit. Libraries were constructed in a second round of multiplex PCR, after which size selection and purification were performed. Paired-end sequencing of the libraries was performed with 100 bp reads on an Illumina HiSeq2000. The published analysis was carried out like this. Raw data were processed with SOAPnuke, discarding reads with adapters, uncalled bases, mean Phred below 15, or no exact constant-primer or identifier match. COPE v1.2.5 was used to merge the high-quality paired reads, and each unique nucleotide sequence was defined as a clonotype. MiTCR v1.1 was used to align the clonotypes against IMGT TRBV, TRBD and TRBJ reference segments. The analysis was restricted to V-J combinations with a frequency above 0.0001, which together covered roughly 99% of the repertoires. A TCS score was defined as the ratio between F50 (clonal expansion) and ExV (chaos), using BLOSUM62-based TCRdist between CDR3 peptides within each V-J. Welch's t-statistics and random forest reduced approximately 520 V-J features to 10 to 15, which were used in a naive Bayes classifier (R e1071). The public reads were reanalyzed by TCRdb: fastp trimming at Q25, MiXCR alignment, in-frame beta chains only. Rows with a matching CDR3 protein are joined into one entry that keeps the most common DNA and genes. The V and J calls were not made by the authors but by TCRdb's processing. The table for this sample lists 300,000 to 400,000 distinct CDR3 sequences; 15% to 20% of them were counted only once. The ten biggest clones cover 45% to 55% of the sample.

The data are from a study of T cells in Graves' hyperthyroidism and ophthalmopathy (dated by TCRdb to the late 2010s). With respect to the entire study: Peripheral blood samples were taken at initial diagnosis, before any treatment was given. To identify TCR V-J signatures that set the groups apart, the researchers used a discovery cohort of more than 95 patients, made up of 40 to 45 with Graves' ophthalmopathy and 57 with stable Graves' hyperthyroidism. An independent validation cohort of fewer than 20 hyperthyroidism patients and approximately 17 patients who later progressed to ophthalmopathy tested prospective prediction of ophthalmopathy. The approximately 90 discovery patients were divided at random into training and test sets in a 7:3 ratio. In addition, the study compared T-cell repertoires in thyroid tissue and in blood from roughly 6 Graves' hyperthyroidism patients. After blood sampling, hyperthyroidism patients were treated with methimazole at a starting dose of 30 mg daily, and ophthalmopathy patients were treated with high-dose intravenous methylprednisolone. The paper describes TCR Vbeta CDR3 sequencing of 130 to 150 peripheral blood samples, made up of fewer than 50 ophthalmopathy patients, around 78 hyperthyroidism patients and about 17 progressor patients. Beyond this particular receptor, the publication reports: A 13 V-J signature model separated ophthalmopathy from stable hyperthyroidism, with nearly 90% sensitivity and 81.08% specificity in cross-validation and 80%/75% in testing. In validation, the model predicted progression to ophthalmopathy a median of roughly 6.5 months before onset, with about 64% sensitivity and almost 75% specificity. Most expanded thyroid clonotypes (frequency above 0.001) were also detected in blood, a finding suggesting that blood repertoires may reflect thyroid immune responses. Sample size was not statistically predetermined, and investigators were not blinded to group allocation.

Stable Graves' hyperthyroidism was defined as the absence of progression to ophthalmopathy over 18 months of follow-up. The hyperthyroidism patients were between 18 and 65 years old and newly diagnosed, with a disease duration of less than 2 months. Exclusion was applied to patients with uncontrolled infections, other autoimmune diseases, pregnancy or lactation. Diagnoses were established on the basis of clinical symptoms, serum thyroxine and TRAb, thyroid ultrasound, and orbital computed tomography. Ficoll-Paque density gradient centrifugation was used to isolate PBMCs from about 10 ml of fresh peripheral blood. Trizol reagent was used to extract total RNA, and RNA quality was then checked on an Agilent 2100 Bioanalyzer.

The sequenced material came from blood. This TCR came from a woman in her forties or fifties with Graves' hyperthyroidism. The chain is assembled from TRBV5-1 and TRBJ1-2; TRBD1 is a possible D gene, resting on 6 matching bases. The nucleotide sequence is given as TGCGCCAGCAGCTTGGTTGGGACAAACAACAACTATGGCTACACCTTC. It encodes CASSLVGTNNNYGYTF.